These T cell receptor beta chains were read from a single sample in a study of graft-versus-host responses after intestinal transplantation. Which antigens these TCRs recognize remains unknown. This table comes from immunoSEQ multiplex PCR, and its TCRdb copy is limited to in-frame clones, with some not included. This sample carries tens of thousands of clones, around 83% of them seen once, and the ten largest clones take around 20%. The specimen was unstimulated CD8+ T cells sorted from spleen or lymph node cells, collected before intestinal transplant. All receptors come from a human donor who received an intestinal transplant. Both conserved end residues are part of each CDR3. The D gene is left open where the match is weak. Expanded clones get a size class; other rows say once, few or many, or leave the size out.

CDR3aa | CDR3nt | d_gene | abundance | j_gene | v_gene
CASSYVGGEQYF | TGTGCCAGCAGTTACGTTGGCGGCGAGCAGTACTTC | - | - | TRBJ2-7 | TRBV6-6
CASSLSPNTEAFF | TGTGCCAGCAGCCTATCACCGAACACTGAAGCTTTCTTT | - | few | TRBJ1-1 | TRBV5-6
CASSPGLAGGQGEQYF | TGCGCCAGCAGCCCGGGACTAGCGGGAGGGCAGGGCGAGCAGTACTTC | TRBD2 | - | TRBJ2-7 | TRBV4-3
CASSKGGYSNQPQHF | TGTGCCAGCAGCAAAGGGGGATATAGCAATCAGCCCCAGCATTTT | - | - | TRBJ1-5 | TRBV11-2
CASSLLGAFDGYTF | TGTGCCAGCAGTTTATTGGGGGCTTTTGATGGCTACACCTTC | - | - | TRBJ1-2 | TRBV28
CASTWGFQETQYF | TGTGCCAGTACCTGGGGCTTCCAAGAGACCCAGTACTTC | - | - | TRBJ2-5 | TRBV7-9
CASSQGLAGAAHEQYF | TGTGCCAGCAGCCAAGGACTAGCGGGGGCCGCCCACGAGCAGTACTTC | TRBD2 | - | TRBJ2-7 | TRBV14
CASSLVLAGATYEQYF | TGTGCCAGCAGCTTAGTCCTGGCGGGAGCTACCTACGAGCAGTACTTC | TRBD2 | many | TRBJ2-7 | TRBV7-2
CASSKSYGTGLYEQYF | TGTGCCAGCAGTAAGTCCTACGGGACAGGGCTCTACGAGCAGTACTTC | TRBD1 | - | TRBJ2-7 | TRBV27
CASSLAQGGYTEAFF | TGTGCCAGCAGTTTGGCACAGGGAGGGTACACTGAAGCTTTCTTT | - | - | TRBJ1-1 | TRBV28
CASTDSGIHINIQYF | TGTGCCAGTACCGACTCGGGAATACATATAAACATTCAGTACTTC | - | - | TRBJ2-4 | TRBV19
CASTASGTGPFTDTQYF | TGTGCCAGTACGGCCTCCGGGACAGGGCCCTTCACAGATACGCAGTATTTT | TRBD1 | - | TRBJ2-3 | TRBV19
CASSDPSGGHYNEQFF | TGTGCCAGCAGTGACCCTAGCGGGGGGCACTACAATGAGCAGTTCTTC | TRBD2 | - | TRBJ2-1 | TRBV2
CASSIAEGRDYGYTF | TGTGCCAGTAGTATAGCGGAGGGGAGGGACTATGGCTACACCTTC | - | - | TRBJ1-2 | TRBV19
CASRQDDQGETQYF | TGTGCCAGCAGACAGGACGATCAAGGGGAGACCCAGTACTTC | - | - | TRBJ2-5 | TRBV6-5
CASSLEPPYEQFF | TGTGCCAGCAGCTTGGAGCCCCCTTATGAGCAGTTCTTC | - | few | TRBJ2-1 | TRBV4-1
CASSLSRQRLETQYF | TGCGCCAGCAGCTTGAGTCGACAGAGATTGGAGACCCAGTACTTC | - | - | TRBJ2-5 | TRBV5-1
CASSQSWTGPGAQYF | TGTGCCAGCAGCCAATCGTGGACAGGTCCCGGGGCCCAGTACTTC | TRBD1 | once | TRBJ2-5 | TRBV16
CASSATSGYSYNEQFF | TGTGCCAGCAGTGCGACTAGCGGGTACTCCTACAATGAGCAGTTCTTC | TRBD2 | - | TRBJ2-1 | TRBV27
CASTQEGSDADTQYF | TGTGCCAGCACCCAGGAGGGTAGCGACGCAGATACGCAGTATTTT | - | - | TRBJ2-3 | TRBV9
CARTDRSSGADTQYF | TGTGCCAGGACTGACCGCTCTAGCGGGGCAGATACGCAGTATTTT | TRBD2 | - | TRBJ2-3 | TRBV2
CASRGTFFSNQPQHF | TGTGCCAGCAGAGGGACATTTTTTAGCAATCAGCCCCAGCATTTT | - | - | TRBJ1-5 | TRBV6-1
CASSRLLTSWETQYF | TGTGCCAGCAGCCGCCTTTTGACTAGCTGGGAGACCCAGTACTTC | TRBD2 | - | TRBJ2-5 | TRBV2
CASSELQYQTGYNSPLHF | TGTGCCAGCAGCGAACTCCAATACCAGACAGGGTATAATTCACCCCTCCACTTT | TRBD1 | large | TRBJ1-6 | TRBV6-1
CASSLSGVDSYNEQFF | TGTGCCAGCAGCTTATCAGGGGTTGACTCCTACAATGAGCAGTTCTTC | - | few | TRBJ2-1 | TRBV7-9
CASRGGLQETQYF | TGTGCCAGTAGAGGGGGATTACAAGAGACCCAGTACTTC | - | - | TRBJ2-5 | TRBV19
CATSDRADYNEQFF | TGTGCCACTTCGGACAGGGCGGACTACAATGAGCAGTTCTTC | TRBD1 | - | TRBJ2-1 | TRBV6-1
CASGPRDTQYF | TGTGCCAGCGGCCCTAGGGATACGCAGTATTTT | - | - | TRBJ2-3 | TRBV27
CASSEGGGNTEAFF | TGTGCCAGCAGTGAAGGGGGCGGGAACACTGAAGCTTTCTTT | - | once | TRBJ1-1 | TRBV2
CASSGREASRNYEQYF | TGTGCCAGCAGTGGCCGGGAGGCTAGCAGGAACTACGAGCAGTACTTC | TRBD2 | few | TRBJ2-7 | TRBV28
CASSAGLVWYNEQFF | TGTGCCAGCAGTGCAGGACTAGTCTGGTACAATGAGCAGTTCTTC | TRBD2 | - | TRBJ2-1 | TRBV27
CASSIDIYNEQFF | TGTGCCAGTAGTATAGATATCTACAATGAGCAGTTCTTC | - | - | TRBJ2-1 | TRBV19
CASTPLYPLPGNEQFF | TGTGCCAGCACCCCGTTATACCCCCTCCCGGGGAATGAGCAGTTCTTC | - | - | TRBJ2-1 | TRBV27
CASSESGRGGPDTQYF | TGCGCCAGCAGTGAGTCGGGGCGGGGGGGCCCGGATACGCAGTATTTT | TRBD2 | - | TRBJ2-3 | TRBV10-2
CASSSGTTDYSGNTIYF | TGTGCCAGCTCCTCCGGGACAACGGATTACTCTGGAAACACCATATATTTT | - | - | TRBJ1-3 | TRBV7-9
CASSYGDGGGETQYF | TGTGCCAGCAGTTACGGTGACGGGGGGGGAGAGACCCAGTACTTC | TRBD2 | few | TRBJ2-5 | TRBV6-5
CASSILTAGAYNEQFF | TGTGCCAGTAGTATTTTAACAGCGGGAGCCTACAATGAGCAGTTCTTC | TRBD2 | - | TRBJ2-1 | TRBV19
CASSSFGRAGRGAEAFF | TGTGCCAGCAGCAGTTTTGGGAGGGCAGGGCGTGGGGCTGAAGCTTTCTTT | - | - | TRBJ1-1 | TRBV27
CASSPWSGETQYF | TGTGCCAGCAGTCCTTGGAGCGGAGAGACCCAGTACTTC | - | - | TRBJ2-5 | TRBV25-1
CASSLWSRDRGYNEQFF | TGTGCCAGCAGCTTATGGTCCCGGGACAGGGGGTACAATGAGCAGTTCTTC | TRBD1 | - | TRBJ2-1 | TRBV11-2
CASSESGLGRNEQFF | TGCGCCAGCAGTGAGTCCGGACTAGGAAGGAATGAGCAGTTCTTC | TRBD2 | - | TRBJ2-1 | TRBV10-2
CASSHGQWNQPQHF | TGCGCCAGCAGCCACGGACAGTGGAATCAGCCCCAGCATTTT | - | - | TRBJ1-5 | TRBV4-1